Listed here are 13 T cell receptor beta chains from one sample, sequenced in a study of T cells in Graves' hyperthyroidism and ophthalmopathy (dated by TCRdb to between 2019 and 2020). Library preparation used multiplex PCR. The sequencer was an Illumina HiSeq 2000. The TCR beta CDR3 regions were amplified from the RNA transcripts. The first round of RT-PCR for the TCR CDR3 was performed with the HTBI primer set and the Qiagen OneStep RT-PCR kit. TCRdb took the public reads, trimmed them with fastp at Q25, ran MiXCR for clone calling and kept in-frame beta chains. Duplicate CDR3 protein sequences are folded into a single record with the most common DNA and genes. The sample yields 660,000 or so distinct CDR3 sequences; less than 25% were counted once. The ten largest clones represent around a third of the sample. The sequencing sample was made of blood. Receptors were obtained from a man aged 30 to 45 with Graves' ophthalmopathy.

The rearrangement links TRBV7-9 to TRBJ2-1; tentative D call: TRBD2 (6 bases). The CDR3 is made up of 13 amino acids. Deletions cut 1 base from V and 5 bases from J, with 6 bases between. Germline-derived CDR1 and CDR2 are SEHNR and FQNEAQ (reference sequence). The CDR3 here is CASSLGTNNEQFF. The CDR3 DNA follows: TGTGCCAGCAGCTTAGGGACTAACAATGAGCAGTTCTTC.

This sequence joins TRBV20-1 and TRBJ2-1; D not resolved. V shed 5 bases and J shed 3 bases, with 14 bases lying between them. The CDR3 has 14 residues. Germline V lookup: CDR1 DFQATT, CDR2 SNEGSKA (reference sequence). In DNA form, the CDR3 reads TGCAGTGCTTTTCGCGCTGGGGTCTACAATGAGCAGTTCTTC. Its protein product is CSAFRAGVYNEQFF.

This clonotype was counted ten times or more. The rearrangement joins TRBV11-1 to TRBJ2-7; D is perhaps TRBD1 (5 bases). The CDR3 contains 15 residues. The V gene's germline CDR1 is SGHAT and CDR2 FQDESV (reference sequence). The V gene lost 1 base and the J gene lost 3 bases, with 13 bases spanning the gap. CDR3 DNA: TGTGCCAGCAGCTTAGACCCTAAGGGGATCTACGAGCAGTACTTC. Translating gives CASSLDPKGIYEQYF.

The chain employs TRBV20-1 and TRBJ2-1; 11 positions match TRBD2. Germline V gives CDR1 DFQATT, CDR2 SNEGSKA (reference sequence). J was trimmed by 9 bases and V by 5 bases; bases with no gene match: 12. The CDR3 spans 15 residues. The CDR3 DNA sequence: TGCAGTGCTCTCCTAGGGGGACTAGCGGTATCTGAGCAGTTCTTC. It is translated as CSALLGGLAVSEQFF.

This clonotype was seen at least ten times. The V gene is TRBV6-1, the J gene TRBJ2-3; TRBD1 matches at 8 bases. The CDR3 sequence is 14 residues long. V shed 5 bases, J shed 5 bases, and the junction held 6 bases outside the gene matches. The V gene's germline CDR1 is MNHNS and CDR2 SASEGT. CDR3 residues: CASSPGQGQDTQYF. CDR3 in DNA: TGTGCCAGCAGTCCTGGACAGGGTCAAGATACGCAGTATTTT.

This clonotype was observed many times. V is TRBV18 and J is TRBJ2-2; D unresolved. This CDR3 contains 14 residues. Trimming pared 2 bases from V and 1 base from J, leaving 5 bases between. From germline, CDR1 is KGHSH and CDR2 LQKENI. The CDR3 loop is CASSPGLNTGELFF. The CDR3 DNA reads TGTGCCAGCTCACCAGGATTGAACACCGGGGAGCTGTTTTTT.

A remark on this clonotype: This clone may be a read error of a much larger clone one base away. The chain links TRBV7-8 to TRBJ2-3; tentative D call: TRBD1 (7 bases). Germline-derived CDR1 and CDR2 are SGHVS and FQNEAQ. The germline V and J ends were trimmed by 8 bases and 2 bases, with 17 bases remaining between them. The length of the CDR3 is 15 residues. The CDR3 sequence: CASLRRGQNTDTQYF. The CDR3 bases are TGTGCCAGCTTAAGGCGGGGACAGAACACAGATACGCAGTATTTT.

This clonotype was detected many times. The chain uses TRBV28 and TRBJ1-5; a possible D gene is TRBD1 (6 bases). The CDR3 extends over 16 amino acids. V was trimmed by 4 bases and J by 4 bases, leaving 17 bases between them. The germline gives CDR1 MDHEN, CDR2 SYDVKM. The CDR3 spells CASSSPKGGRNQPQHF. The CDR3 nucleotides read TGTGCCAGCAGTTCCCCTAAGGGGGGAAGGAATCAGCCCCAGCATTTT.

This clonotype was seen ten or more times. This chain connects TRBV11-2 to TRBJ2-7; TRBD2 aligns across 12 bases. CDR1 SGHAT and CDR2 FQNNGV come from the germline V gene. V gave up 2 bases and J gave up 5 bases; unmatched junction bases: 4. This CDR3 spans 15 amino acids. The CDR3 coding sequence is TGTGCCAGCAGCTTAACTAGCGGGAGGTCGGACGAGCAGTACTTC. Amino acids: CASSLTSGRSDEQYF.

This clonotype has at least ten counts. The chain's CDR3 is CASSFPPPRRETQYF. The CDR3 DNA follows: TGTGCCAGCAGCTTTCCACCTCCCAGGCGAGAGACCCAGTACTTC. The chain employs TRBV7-2 and TRBJ2-5; no clear D gene. The CDR3 has 15 amino acids. The ends were cut back, 3 bases at V and 4 bases at J, with 15 bases in the middle. In germline, CDR1 is SGHTA, CDR2 FQGNSA.

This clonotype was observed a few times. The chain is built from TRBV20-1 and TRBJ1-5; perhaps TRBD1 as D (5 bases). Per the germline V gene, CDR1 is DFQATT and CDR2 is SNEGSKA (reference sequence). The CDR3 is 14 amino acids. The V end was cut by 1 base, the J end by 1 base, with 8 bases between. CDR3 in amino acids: CSARAWGSNQPQHF. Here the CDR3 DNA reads TGCAGTGCTAGAGCGTGGGGCAGCAATCAGCCCCAGCATTTT.

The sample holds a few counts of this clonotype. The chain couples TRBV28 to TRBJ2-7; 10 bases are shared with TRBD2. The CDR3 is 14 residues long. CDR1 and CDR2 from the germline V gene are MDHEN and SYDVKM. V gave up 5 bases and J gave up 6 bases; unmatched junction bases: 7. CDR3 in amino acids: CASSLPTSGSEQYF. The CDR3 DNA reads TGTGCCAGCAGTCTCCCGACTAGCGGGTCCGAGCAGTACTTC.

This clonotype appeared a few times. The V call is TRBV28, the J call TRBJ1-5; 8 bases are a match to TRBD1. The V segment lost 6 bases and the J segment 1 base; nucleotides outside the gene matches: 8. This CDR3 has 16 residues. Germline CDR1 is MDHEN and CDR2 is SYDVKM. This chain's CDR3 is CASSRAGGGSNQPQHF. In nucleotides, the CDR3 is TGTGCCAGCAGCAGGGCAGGGGGCGGAAGCAATCAGCCCCAGCATTTT.